This T cell receptor (beta chain) was sequenced during a study of fetal regulatory T cell absence and autoimmunity. The wider study: Without clinical diabetes, IPEX patients showed exocrine pancreas autoimmunity.

Sequencing was at survey level. Only in-frame clones appear in the TCRdb table, and some are missing; sequencing was by immunoSEQ multiplex PCR. The sample lists around 100,000 clones; roughly 78% were seen once. Germline V gene lookup returns CDR1 SGHRS and CDR2 YFSETQ. V was cut by 7 bases and J by 2 bases, with 16 bases left in between. The CDR3 length is 15 residues. About this clone itself: Its antigen is unidentified.

General study findings and limits: Oligoclonal TCR enrichment in pancreas over cord blood reached over 90-fold for some clones.

The sample taken for sequencing was pancreas tissue. This chain uses TRBV5-1 with TRBJ1-3; a weak D match, TRBD1 (5 bases). The sequence was obtained from a male donor with IPEX syndrome. The CDR3 here is CASRSSGTAGNTIYF. The CDR3 bases are TGCGCCAGCCGATCCTCCGGGACGGCTGGAAACACCATATATTTT.